This record covers a single T cell receptor beta chain. Its antigen is still unknown. This sample was included in a study of cytomegalovirus exposure and HLA in healthy donors. Study-level findings and limits: Through in vitro validation, three CMV-associated chains were shown to be specific for CMV antigens. Clusters of TCRs from the first cohort tended to co-occur in the 120 or so validation repertoires (as a later analysis found). Reports credit the classifier with highly specific, highly sensitive diagnosis of cytomegalovirus status.

Sequencing used immunoSEQ multiplex PCR; TCRdb keeps in-frame clones, though not all of them. The table shows hundreds of thousands of clones, with approximately 83% occurring only once. V lost 4 bases, J lost 9 bases, and 9 bases stayed unmatched. Looked up from germline, CDR1 is SGHRS and CDR2 is YFSETQ. The CDR3 runs 15 residues. The sequence was obtained from a woman in her thirties in good health and CMV-seropositive. Sequenced material: PBMCs. The chain joins TRBV5-1 to TRBJ2-1; the match to TRBD2 covers 11 bases. In DNA, the CDR3 is TGCGCCAGCAGCGGGGGTAGCGGGAGGGAAGGTGAGCAGTTCTTC. Translation: CASSGGSGREGEQFF.